Many counts were recorded for the clone carrying this T cell receptor (beta chain). The lymph nodes were axillary draining lymph nodes from breast cancer patients. V was clipped by 1 base and J by 2 bases, with 6 bases between them. The CDR3 is 12 residues long. Germline V CDR1 and CDR2: SQVTM, ANQGSEA. These data come from a study of breast tumors, draining lymph nodes, adjacent tissues. One entry per CDR3 protein, called by TCRdb with MiXCR from the multiplex PCR reads. The repertoire holds about 180,000 distinct CDR3 sequences, approximately 33% seen once, with around 4.5% in the top ten. The sample was axillary lymph node tissue. The sequence derives from a female donor with breast cancer. Some clones in this sample may be carry-over from other donors' samples. The chain recombines TRBV29-1 with TRBJ2-7; D unresolved. The CDR3 DNA reads as TGCAGCGTTGAAGGCGGTGCCTACGAGCAGTACTTC. Residues: CSVEGGAYEQYF.